One and the same sample provided the 2 T cell receptor beta chains below, sequenced in a study of blood T cell repertoires in COVID-19 (dated by TCRdb to 2020 to 2022). The library came from the immunoSEQ multiplex PCR assay. Here the immuneACCESS table is served through TCRdb, limited to in-frame sequences with V and J called. Missing clones are a known gap in these copies; in checked studies unresolved V genes cover under half, and the rest lacks a known reason. This sample lists approximately 140,000 clones; around 82% were detected once. 10% to 15% of the sample is in the top ten clones. The sample taken for sequencing was peripheral blood. The source of these receptors is a man between 60 and 75 years old with active or convalescent COVID-19.

CDR3 coding DNA: TGCAGCGTCCATCCGATCGGCAGGGGGGAGACCCAGTACTTC. The encoded protein is CSVHPIGRGETQYF. The V and J genes are TRBV29-1 and TRBJ2-5; 7 bases align to TRBD1. Per germline, CDR1 SQVTM and CDR2 ANQGSEA. Trimming at V came to 6 bases and at J to 5 bases, leaving 12 bases not matched to a gene. This CDR3 has 14 residues.

A single count supports this clone. The chain links TRBV24-1 to TRBJ2-1, with 7 bases lining up with TRBD2. The germline CDR1 and CDR2 sequences are KGHDR and SFDVKD. The V and J ends lost 7 bases and 5 bases, in that order; junction bases with no gene match: 7. The CDR3 consists of 14 residues. CDR3 sequence (DNA): TGTGCCACCAGGGAAGCGGGGTCTAACAATGAGCAGTTCTTC. It yields the protein CATREAGSNNEQFF.